The present entry profiles one T cell receptor (beta chain) with its context. Clones were read by immunoSEQ multiplex PCR, and TCRdb kept only the in-frame ones, dropping some. This table has 200,000 or so clones, approximately 79% appearing once. The data belong to a study of blood T cell repertoires in COVID-19. The specimen was peripheral blood. The clonotype was recovered from a man in his fifties or sixties with active or convalescent COVID-19.

The CDR3 nucleotides read TGTGCCAGCAGCCCCTCGGGAGGGAGCGGAAACACCATATATTTT. It specifies CASSPSGGSGNTIYF. The chain carries TRBV9 and TRBJ1-3; D remains unclear. The V and J ends lost 4 bases and 4 bases respectively, with 15 bases between them. Germline loops: CDR1 SGDLS, CDR2 YYNGEE. The CDR3 covers 15 residues.